Below are 17 T cell receptor beta chains sequenced from a single sample in a study of shared clonotypes between healthy human individuals. Sequenced by immunoSEQ multiplex PCR; TCRdb stores in-frame clones only, minus some. The sample contains about 2.3 million clones, 85% to 95% of which appear only once. Input material: naive CD4+ T cells from PBMCs. Subset meaning: CD45RA+ positively selected. The receptors here all came from a man aged 18-30 years in good health. Some clones in this sample may be carry-over from other donors' samples.

CDR3 bases: TGTGCCAGCAGTTTAAAGGGGCCGTCCTCCTCCTACAATGAGCAGTTCTTC. It encodes CASSLKGPSSSYNEQFF. The rearrangement uses TRBV28 and TRBJ2-1, with D maybe TRBD1 (5 bases). Germline CDR1 is MDHEN and CDR2 is SYDVKM. This CDR3 region has 17 residues. Trimming stripped 2 bases from V and 0 bases from J, with 14 bases between.

This sequence joins TRBV11-1 and TRBJ2-1; D unresolved. The CDR3 consists of 11 residues. Germline values: CDR1 SGHAT, CDR2 FQDESV (reference sequence). V was pared by 4 bases and J by 8 bases, with 6 bases between. CDR3 loop: CASSSFYEQFF. The CDR3, as DNA: TGTGCCAGCAGCTCTTTTTATGAGCAGTTCTTC.

V is TRBV7-2 and J is TRBJ2-7; D possibly uses TRBD1 or TRBD2 (5 bases each). This CDR3 region has 17 residues. Germline V CDR1 and CDR2: SGHTA, FQGNSA. Trimming removed 5 bases at V and 0 bases at J, with 20 bases between. The CDR3 DNA sequence: TGTGCCAGCAGCCCGGGTAGGGGACGCACTGCCTCCTACGAGCAGTACTTC. This gives the protein CASSPGRGRTASYEQYF.

The chain carries TRBV28 and TRBJ2-3; D gene ambiguous. This CDR3 is built from 12 residues. Germline CDR1 reads MDHEN; CDR2 reads SYDVKM. The V end lost 5 bases, the J end lost 4 bases, and 7 bases lay between the germline ends. The CDR3 DNA sequence: TGTGCCAGCAGTCGGACCCCAGATACGCAGTATTTT. Translated: CASSRTPDTQYF.

This rearrangement joins TRBV5-1 to TRBJ2-7; possible D gene TRBD1, 6 bases. V lost 1 base and J 4 bases, leaving 12 bases between the germline ends. This CDR3 is 14 amino acids long. Per germline, CDR1 SGHRS and CDR2 YFSETQ. CDR3 loop: CASSLSGEAYEQYF. CDR3 DNA sequence: TGCGCCAGCAGCTTGTCAGGGGAAGCGTACGAGCAGTACTTC.

This clone appeared once. The chain joins TRBV5-5 to TRBJ1-3; D is unresolved. Per the germline V gene, CDR1 is SGHKS and CDR2 is YYEKEE (reference sequence). The CDR3 runs to 16 residues. The V end was cut by 1 base, the J end by 0 bases, with 11 bases between. This CDR3 is CASSLKGSNSGNTIYF. Here the CDR3 DNA reads TGTGCCAGCAGCTTGAAGGGATCCAACTCTGGAAACACCATATATTTT. Looking up the rest from reference TRBV5-5 and TRBJ1-3 gives the full variable domain: DAGVTQSPTHLIKTRGQQVTLRCSPISGHKSVSWYQQVLGQGPQFIFQYYEKEERGRGNFPDRFSARQFPNYSSELNVNALLLGDSALYLCASSLKGSNSGNTIYFGEGSWLTVV.

The chain links TRBV7-9 to TRBJ1-5; 8 nucleotides line up with TRBD1. The germline V gene has CDR1 SEHNR and CDR2 FQNEAQ (reference sequence). The V gene end was trimmed by 5 bases and the J gene end by 5 bases; junction bases not matched to a gene: 11. The CDR3 contains 16 residues. The CDR3 region has the DNA TGTGCCAGCAGCCAGTCGACAGGGGCCTTCCATCAGCCCCAGCATTTT. This translates into CASSQSTGAFHQPQHF.

The chain recombines TRBV29-1 with TRBJ1-2; no definite D call. Germline values: CDR1 SQVTM, CDR2 ANQGSEA. V was shortened by 2 bases and J by 1 base, with 2 bases between the two germline ends. The CDR3 extends over 11 amino acids. CDR3 DNA: TGCAGCGTTGAACTTAACTATGGCTACACCTTC. It codes for CSVELNYGYTF.

The chain has TRBV27 and TRBJ2-3; 7 nucleotides match TRBD1. The ends lost 6 bases at V and 5 bases at J; junction bases unmatched: 5. This CDR3 spans 13 amino acids. The germline V gene encodes CDR1 MNHEY and CDR2 SMNVEV (reference sequence). The CDR3 DNA reads TGTGCCAGCAGGGGACAGTTCGGAGATACGCAGTATTTT. The encoded protein is CASRGQFGDTQYF.

The chain recombines TRBV11-2 with TRBJ1-3; 7 bases map to TRBD1. V lost 5 bases and J lost 4; bases outside the gene matches: 17. Germline CDR1 is SGHAT and CDR2 is FQNNGV. The CDR3 is made up of 18 amino acids. The CDR3 reads CASSPQSVRQGLGNTIYF. Written as DNA, the CDR3 is TGTGCCAGCAGCCCCCAGTCGGTTCGACAGGGCCTCGGAAACACCATATATTTT.

The chain uses TRBV7-2 and TRBJ1-5; weak D call: TRBD1 (5 bases). The CDR3 has 15 amino acids. The germline V gene has CDR1 SGHTA and CDR2 FQGNSA. V was trimmed by 4 bases and J by 4 bases, leaving 14 bases between them. The CDR3, as DNA: TGTGCCAGCAGCTCACATCCCGGGACTAATCAGCCCCAGCATTTT. Amino acids: CASSSHPGTNQPQHF.

The chain couples TRBV6-5 to TRBJ1-2; D is unclear. Germline-derived CDR1 and CDR2 are MNHEY and SVGAGI. The CDR3 covers 13 residues. With 6 bases removed from V and 7 bases from J, the gap between germline ends came to 15 bases. This chain's CDR3 is CASSYSRSGGYTF. The CDR3 nucleotides read TGTGCCAGCAGCTACAGTCGCTCGGGTGGCTACACCTTC.

J is TRBJ1-5 and V is TRBV25-1; D is unresolved. This CDR3 is 14 amino acids long. V dropped 1 base and J dropped 7 bases, with 11 bases sitting between them. CDR1 is MGHDK and CDR2 is SYGVNS in the germline V gene. The chain's CDR3 is CASSELEQHQPQHF. As DNA, the CDR3 is TGTGCCAGCAGTGAATTAGAACAGCACCAGCCCCAGCATTTT.

The chain uses TRBV7-8 and TRBJ2-7; D unclear. Germline assignment: CDR1 SGHVS and CDR2 FQNEAQ. V was trimmed by 1 base and J by 5 bases, leaving 9 bases between them. The length of the CDR3 is 13 residues. CDR3 sequence reads: CASSLVSSDEQYF. The CDR3 region has the DNA TGTGCCAGCAGCTTAGTCTCGTCCGACGAGCAGTACTTC.

This clone is a singleton in its sample. This chain uses TRBV4-3 with TRBJ2-1, with TRBD2 matching 9 bases. V lost 1 base, J lost 10 bases, and 11 bases stayed unmatched. This CDR3 spans 16 amino acids. Germline V CDR1 and CDR2: LGHNA, YSLEER. The CDR3 DNA is TGCGCCAGCAGCCAAGGTGTAGGGACTAGCTCGAGGGAGCAGTTCTTC. This sequence encodes CASSQGVGTSSREQFF.

As regards this clone: Other DNA sequences of this sample code for an identical CDR3. This CDR3 reads CASSADRGNTEAFF. The CDR3 region has the DNA TGTGCCAGCAGTGCGGACAGGGGGAACACTGAAGCTTTCTTT. The chain joins TRBV2 to TRBJ1-1; 9 positions agree with TRBD1. V lost 4 bases, J lost 1 base, and 1 base stayed unmatched. Germline V gene data show CDR1 as SNHLY and CDR2 as FYNNEI. CDR3 length: 14 amino acids.

A remark on this clone: Other DNA sequences in this sample translate to the same CDR3. V and J are TRBV7-9 and TRBJ1-1, with no clear D. V was trimmed by 1 base and J by 2 bases, leaving 8 bases between them. Germline V gene data show CDR1 as SEHNR and CDR2 as FQNEAQ (reference sequence). The length of the CDR3 is 14 residues. DNA for the CDR3: TGTGCCAGCAGCTTAGGTCGGGCAAACACTGAAGCTTTCTTT. It codes for CASSLGRANTEAFF. Drawing the rest from reference TRBV7-9 and TRBJ1-1, the complete variable domain is DTGVSQNPRHKITKRGQNVTFRCDPISEHNRLYWYRQTLGQGPEFLTYFQNEAQLEKSRLLSDRFSAERPKGSFSTLEIQRTEQGDSAMYLCASSLGRANTEAFFGQGTRLTVV.